These 16 T cell receptor beta chains were all obtained from the same sample, sequenced in a study of CD8+ T cells in alopecia areata. Reverse transcribed after extraction, RNA yielded cDNA as the sequencing template. Profiled with immunoSEQ multiplex PCR; TCRdb holds only in-frame clones, not every one. The repertoire holds approximately 150,000 clones, roughly 66% seen once, with around 10% in the top ten. The sample in question was CD8+ T cells sorted from blood, obtained at week 0. The receptors shown here come from a human donor with alopecia areata.

The chain combines TRBV30 with TRBJ1-5; TRBD1 matches 9 bases. This CDR3 contains 14 residues. In germline, CDR1 is GTSNPN, CDR2 SVGIG (reference sequence). Trimming cost V 5 bases and J 0 bases; bases outside gene matches: 2. The DNA of the CDR3 is TGTGCCTGGGGACAGGGGATTAGCAATCAGCCCCAGCATTTT. It yields the protein CAWGQGISNQPQHF.

The CDR3 sequence: CASRGSGTDTQYF. In DNA form, the CDR3 reads TGTGCCAGCCGGGGAAGTGGGACAGATACGCAGTATTTT. The V call is TRBV7-2, the J call TRBJ2-3, with D possibly being TRBD2 (5 bases). The V end lost 8 bases, the J end lost 3 bases, and 12 bases lay between the germline ends. The CDR3 consists of 13 residues. CDR1 is SGHTA and CDR2 is FQGNSA in the germline V gene.

The chain has TRBV29-1 and TRBJ2-2, with no clear D. In germline, CDR1 is SQVTM, CDR2 ANQGSEA. V lost 5 bases, J lost 0 bases, and 4 bases lay in between. The CDR3 length is 12 residues. Here the CDR3 reads CSVFSNTGELFF. Written as DNA, the CDR3 is TGCAGCGTTTTTTCGAACACCGGGGAGCTGTTTTTT.

The chain combines TRBV2 with TRBJ2-5; TRBD2 might be the D (6 bases). V was shortened by 5 bases and J by 0 bases, with 10 bases between the two germline ends. The CDR3 length is 14 residues. Per germline, CDR1 SNHLY and CDR2 FYNNEI. DNA for the CDR3: TGTGCCAGCAGTATTCGGGACTACCAAGAGACCCAGTACTTC. This gives the protein CASSIRDYQETQYF.

This chain uses TRBV5-1 with TRBJ2-7; 12 bases map to TRBD1. The CDR3 spans 14 residues. The germline V gene encodes CDR1 SGHRS and CDR2 YFSETQ. With 7 bases clipped from V and 5 bases from J, the junction kept 7 bases outside the gene matches. CDR3 loop: CASDSGTGGDEQYF. CDR3 nucleotides: TGCGCCAGCGACTCCGGGACAGGGGGCGACGAGCAGTACTTC.

The chain couples TRBV19 to TRBJ2-1; 8 bases agree with TRBD2. The germline V gene has CDR1 LNHDA and CDR2 SQIVND (reference sequence). V lost 1 base to trimming and J lost 4 bases; unmatched junction nucleotides: 3. CDR3 size: 15 residues. The CDR3 loop is CASSIAGGPYNEQFF. The CDR3 DNA sequence: TGTGCCAGTAGTATAGCGGGGGGGCCGTACAATGAGCAGTTCTTC.

The rearrangement joins TRBV30 to TRBJ1-1; D is ambiguous. The CDR3 length is 10 residues. V lost 3 bases to trimming and J lost 5 bases, with 4 bases between them. Germline CDR1 GTSNPN, CDR2 SVGIG (reference sequence). The DNA of the CDR3 is TGTGCCTGGAGGAAGACTGAAGCTTTCTTT. Its protein product is CAWRKTEAFF.

V usage is TRBV19 and J usage is TRBJ2-1; perhaps TRBD1 as D (6 bases). The CDR3 consists of 14 residues. Trimming took 5 bases from V and 6 from J, leaving 14 bases between them. Germline CDR1 and CDR2: LNHDA and SQIVND (reference sequence). CDR3 sequence reads: CASSDGDIGNEQFF. For the CDR3, the DNA is TGTGCCAGTAGTGACGGGGACATCGGCAATGAGCAGTTCTTC.

This clone has only one observation. The chain carries TRBV30 and TRBJ2-1, with 8 bases matching TRBD1. The V gene end was trimmed by 0 bases and the J gene end by 8 bases; junction bases not matched to a gene: 9. This CDR3 contains 15 residues. CDR1 and CDR2 (germline): GTSNPN, SVGIG (reference sequence). The DNA for the CDR3 is TGTGCCTGGAGTGTAGGGCAGGGGGCGGTTTATGAGCAGTTCTTC. It is translated as CAWSVGQGAVYEQFF.

This clone was seen once. This sequence joins TRBV5-6 and TRBJ2-7; D might be TRBD1 (6 bases). The CDR3 is 15 amino acids. Trimming took 0 bases from V and 1 from J, leaving 11 bases between them. Germline V gene lookup returns CDR1 SGHDT and CDR2 YYEEEE. The CDR3 loop is CASSLVRGVSYEQYF. Written as DNA, the CDR3 is TGTGCCAGCAGCTTGGTCAGGGGAGTATCCTACGAGCAGTACTTC.

This clone was counted only a few times. The chain is built from TRBV5-6 and TRBJ2-3; unclear D gene. With 3 bases removed from V and 10 bases from J, the gap between germline ends came to 18 bases. Per germline, CDR1 SGHDT and CDR2 YYEEEE. The CDR3 runs to 14 residues. CDR3 loop: CASSWSTPNSAQYF. In nucleotides, the CDR3 is TGTGCCAGCAGCTGGTCCACCCCAAATAGTGCGCAGTATTTT.

The chain employs TRBV14 and TRBJ1-5, with 10 bases fitting TRBD1. CDR1 is SGHDN and CDR2 is FVKESK in the germline V gene. This CDR3 spans 16 amino acids. After removal of 6 bases from V and 5 bases from J, the junction contained 10 bases not matched to a gene. CDR3 protein: CASSRRTGGWHQPQHF. CDR3 DNA sequence: TGTGCCAGCAGTCGTAGGACAGGGGGATGGCATCAGCCCCAGCATTTT.

V and J are TRBV4-2 and TRBJ2-3, with TRBD2 identical over 7 bases. The germline V gene encodes CDR1 LGHNA and CDR2 YNFKEQ. This CDR3 is built from 16 residues. After removal of 0 bases from V and 1 base from J, the junction contained 4 bases not matched to a gene. The CDR3 loop is CASSQDQAGGTDTQYF. CDR3 DNA: TGTGCCAGCAGCCAAGATCAGGCGGGGGGCACAGATACGCAGTATTTT.

This clone was observed a handful of times. V usage is TRBV15 and J usage is TRBJ2-1; D is undetermined. V was trimmed by 0 bases and J by 0 bases, leaving 12 bases between them. Germline assignment: CDR1 LNHNV and CDR2 YYDKDF (reference sequence). This CDR3 contains 17 residues. DNA for the CDR3: TGTGCCACCAGCAGAGATTCAGGCTGGAACTCCTACAATGAGCAGTTCTTC. Its protein is CATSRDSGWNSYNEQFF.

The J gene is TRBJ2-5, the V gene TRBV29-1; no definite D call. CDR3 length equals 10 residues. Trimming shortened V by 2 bases and J by 5 bases, and 3 bases separated the two germline ends. Germline CDR1 and CDR2: SQVTM and ANQGSEA. The DNA for the CDR3 is TGCAGCGTTGAACTGGAGACCCAGTACTTC. The encoded protein is CSVELETQYF.

The V call is TRBV18, the J call TRBJ1-6, with no clear D. The CDR3 length is 14 residues. The germline gives CDR1 KGHSH, CDR2 LQKENI. V was trimmed by 3 bases and J by 7 bases, leaving 10 bases between them. The CDR3 here is CASSPDLRNSPLHF. The CDR3 region has the DNA TGTGCCAGCTCACCCGACTTACGAAATTCACCCCTCCACTTT.